This passage covers 3 T cell receptor beta chains from one sample sequenced in a study of blood T cell repertoires in COVID-19. Sequencing was performed with immunoSEQ multiplex PCR; in TCRdb, only in-frame clones are kept and a portion is missing. The sample records roughly 250,000 clones, over 80% being singletons. The specimen was peripheral blood. These receptors were obtained from a woman in her thirties or forties with acute or convalescent COVID-19.

The chain uses TRBV4-2 and TRBJ1-2; D perhaps matches TRBD1 (6 bases). CDR1 is LGHNA and CDR2 is YNFKEQ in the germline V gene. This CDR3 spans 16 amino acids. Trimming removed 1 base at V and 5 bases at J, with 17 bases between. CDR3 bases: TGTGCCAGCAGCCAAGGGGGGGAGGGGGAGGAATATGGCTACACCTTC. Protein sequence: CASSQGGEGEEYGYTF.

V and J are TRBV9 and TRBJ2-3, with D perhaps matching TRBD1 (5 bases). This CDR3 comprises 12 residues. Germline V CDR1 and CDR2: SGDLS, YYNGEE. Trimming left V 7 bases short and J 3 bases short, with 9 bases between. In DNA form, the CDR3 reads TGTGCCAGCCGACAGATTACAGATACGCAGTATTTT. Translated: CASRQITDTQYF.

This clone was seen just once. The chain joins TRBV3-1 (or the pseudogene TRBV3-2) to TRBJ1-1; D unclear. CDR3 length: 13 residues. Trimming cost V 0 bases and J 11 bases, with 13 bases left between them. CDR1 LGHDT and CDR2 YNNKEL come from the germline V gene (reference sequence). The CDR3 region has the DNA TGTGCCAGCAGCCAAGAGACAAAAACGGGGGCTTTCTTT. Its protein is CASSQETKTGAFF.